Below, 6 T cell receptor beta chains from the same sample are listed, as sequenced in a study of blood T cell repertoires in COVID-19. TCRdb's table, derived via immunoSEQ multiplex PCR, lists solely in-frame clones and lacks some. The sample lists some 48,000 clones, about 90% occurring once. The specimen was peripheral blood. The receptors were gathered from an elderly woman in a cohort sampled during active or convalescent COVID-19.

The chain combines TRBV10-3 with TRBJ1-5; 7 bases are a match to TRBD1. The CDR3 covers 13 residues. The V segment lost 3 bases and the J segment 11 bases; nucleotides outside the gene matches: 7. Germline V gene data show CDR1 as ENHRY and CDR2 as SYGVKD. The CDR3 DNA reads as TGTGCCATCAGTGAACAGGGGCGTGGAGCCCAGCATTTT. It codes for CAISEQGRGAQHF.

The rearrangement joins TRBV24-1 to TRBJ2-7; 8 bases match TRBD1. The CDR3 extends over 16 amino acids. With 7 bases clipped from V and 0 bases from J, the junction kept 10 bases outside the gene matches. Germline V gives CDR1 KGHDR, CDR2 SFDVKD. The CDR3 region has the DNA TGTGCCACCAGCAACCCTGGACAGGGTTCCTCCTACGAGCAGTACTTC. Amino acid sequence: CATSNPGQGSSYEQYF.

This clone came up once. The chain couples TRBV11-2 to TRBJ1-1, with a tentative D call TRBD1 (6 bases). The V end lost 6 bases, the J end lost 4 bases, and 18 bases lay between the germline ends. The germline CDR1 and CDR2 sequences are SGHAT and FQNNGV. The CDR3 covers 15 residues. The chain's CDR3 is CASRPGAGAGTEAFF. CDR3 DNA sequence: TGTGCCAGCAGACCAGGAGCGGGGGCGGGCACTGAAGCTTTCTTT.

The chain uses TRBV3-1 (or the pseudogene TRBV3-2) and TRBJ1-2, with 8 nucleotides matching TRBD1. CDR3 length: 15 residues. Germline CDR1 and CDR2: LGHDT and YNNKEL (reference sequence). V trimming: 3 bases; J trimming: 7 bases; junction bases outside the gene matches: 10. The CDR3 region has the DNA TGTGCCAGCAGCCATAATGGACAGGGTGGATCTGGCTACACCTTC. Encoded protein: CASSHNGQGGSGYTF.

In this sample, this clone turned up a few times. J is TRBJ2-3 and V is TRBV19; a weak D match, TRBD2 (6 bases). The CDR3 totals 13 residues. Germline CDR1 reads LNHDA; CDR2 reads SQIVND (reference sequence). V lost 5 bases and J lost 4, with 10 bases in between. The CDR3 spells CASSAGSADTQYF. CDR3 coding DNA: TGTGCCAGTAGTGCGGGGTCGGCAGATACGCAGTATTTT.

The chain has TRBV5-5 and TRBJ2-7; unclear D gene. V lost 0 bases and J 3 bases, leaving 7 bases between the germline ends. Germline V gives CDR1 SGHKS, CDR2 YYEKEE (reference sequence). The CDR3 totals 13 residues. The CDR3 nucleotides are TGTGCCAGCAGCTTGGACCACTTCTACGAGCAGTACTTC. Amino acid sequence: CASSLDHFYEQYF.